The 27 T cell receptor beta chains given below trace back to one sample, sequenced in a study of blood T cell repertoires in COVID-19 (dated by TCRdb to 2018 to 2021). Library creation used the immunoSEQ multiplex PCR assay. TCRdb retrieved this table from immuneACCESS and kept in-frame rearrangements only. Not all clones are present; in checked studies, unresolved V genes account for under half, and no reason is known for the remainder. The sample records tens of thousands of clones, around 92% of which are singletons. Jointly, the top ten make up 10% to 15% of the sample. What was sequenced was peripheral blood. The origin of the receptors is a human donor with active COVID-19. The donor label of this sample is uncertain.

The V gene is TRBV9, the J gene TRBJ2-7; 9 nucleotides align to TRBD1. V lost 4 bases to trimming and J lost 5 bases; unmatched junction nucleotides: 10. Germline CDR1 SGDLS, CDR2 YYNGEE. This CDR3 has 15 residues. CDR3 DNA: TGTGCCAGCAGCTCATCGGGACAGGGAGCTGACGAGCAGTACTTC. This translates into CASSSSGQGADEQYF.

J is TRBJ1-1 and V is TRBV19, with TRBD1 identical over 7 bases. The CDR3 is made up of 14 amino acids. With V trimmed by 5 bases and J by 0 bases, 3 bases remained unmatched. Germline CDR1 reads LNHDA; CDR2 reads SQIVND (reference sequence). Here the CDR3 DNA reads TGTGCCAGTAGTTTGGGACAGATGAACACTGAAGCTTTCTTT. As protein: CASSLGQMNTEAFF. The whole variable domain, filled in from reference TRBV19 and TRBJ1-1, reads DGGITQSPKYLFRKEGQNVTLSCEQNLNHDAMYWYRQDPGQGLRLIYYSQIVNDFQKGDIAEGYSVSREKKESFPLTVTSAQKNPTAFYLCASSLGQMNTEAFFGQGTRLTVV.

The gene calls are TRBV7-2 and TRBJ2-5; TRBD2 matches 11 bases. CDR1 and CDR2 (germline): SGHTA, FQGNSA. The V gene end was trimmed by 5 bases and the J gene end by 5 bases; junction bases not matched to a gene: 7. The CDR3 runs to 15 residues. CDR3 DNA: TGTGCCAGCAGCCTTACTAGCGGGAGCTTTGAGACCCAGTACTTC. Amino acids: CASSLTSGSFETQYF.

The chain has TRBV6-5 and TRBJ2-7; 8 positions agree with TRBD2. J was trimmed by 2 bases and V by 2 bases; bases with no gene match: 5. This CDR3 contains 15 residues. Germline-derived CDR1 and CDR2 are MNHEY and SVGAGI. Here the CDR3 reads CASSYGTSGTYEQYF. As DNA, the CDR3 is TGTGCCAGCAGTTACGGCACTAGCGGCACCTACGAGCAGTACTTC.

The gene calls are TRBV13 and TRBJ2-7, with D tentatively TRBD1 (5 bases). The CDR3 contains 13 residues. Per germline, CDR1 PRHDT and CDR2 FYEKMQ (reference sequence). V shed 8 bases and J shed 1 base, with 12 bases lying between them. The CDR3 reads CASQGPGSYEQYF. The CDR3 coding sequence is TGTGCCAGCCAGGGCCCGGGTTCCTACGAGCAGTACTTC.

The J gene is TRBJ1-2, the V gene TRBV28; TRBD1 is a possible D gene (6 bases). The germline V gene has CDR1 MDHEN and CDR2 SYDVKM. This CDR3 comprises 14 residues. Trimming removed 5 bases from V and 6 bases from J, with 16 bases in between. The CDR3 nucleotides read TGTGCCAGCAGTCTGCAGGGGAGATCAGATGGCTACACCTTC. Translated: CASSLQGRSDGYTF.

The rearrangement uses TRBV10-3 and TRBJ2-7; D is undetermined. V lost 9 bases, J lost 0 bases, and 12 bases lay in between. Looked up from germline, CDR1 is ENHRY and CDR2 is SYGVKD. The CDR3 length is 13 residues. In DNA form, the CDR3 reads TGTGCCATTCGAGGAAGGCTCTCCTACGAGCAGTACTTC. Encoded protein: CAIRGRLSYEQYF.

Concerning this clone: The same CDR3 also results from other DNA sequences found in this sample. CDR3 residues: CASSPSAGELFF. The DNA of the CDR3 is TGTGCCAGCAGCCCCTCCGCCGGGGAGCTGTTTTTT. The chain recombines TRBV11-2 with TRBJ2-2, with D unresolved. Looked up from germline, CDR1 is SGHAT and CDR2 is FQNNGV. V lost 5 bases and J 6 bases, leaving 7 bases between the germline ends. The CDR3 is 12 amino acids.

The rearrangement joins TRBV11-3 to TRBJ2-2; 12 bases align to TRBD2. Germline-derived CDR1 and CDR2 are SGHNT and YENEEA. CDR3 size: 16 residues. The V gene end was trimmed by 1 base and the J gene end by 8 bases; junction bases not matched to a gene: 5. The CDR3 protein is CASSLGLAGEMGELFF. The CDR3 nucleotides are TGTGCCAGCAGCTTAGGACTAGCGGGAGAAATGGGGGAGCTGTTTTTT.

The chain joins TRBV28 to TRBJ2-1; the match to TRBD2 covers 8 bases. This CDR3 has 17 amino acids. Germline CDR1 and CDR2: MDHEN and SYDVKM. Germline trimming cut 8 bases from V and 2 bases from J; bases unmatched to any gene: 14. The CDR3 loop is CASRDFRAAGAYNEQFF. The CDR3 DNA reads TGTGCCAGCCGTGATTTTAGGGCAGCGGGGGCCTACAATGAGCAGTTCTTC.

This rearrangement joins TRBV7-9 to TRBJ2-1; D uncertain. The length of the CDR3 is 13 residues. V lost 11 bases and J 0 bases, leaving 11 bases between the germline ends. Germline CDR1 SEHNR, CDR2 FQNEAQ (reference sequence). CDR3 in DNA: TGTGCCCCGGTACCGTTCTCCTACAATGAGCAGTTCTTC. This sequence encodes CAPVPFSYNEQFF. The full variable domain, its missing parts supplied by reference TRBV7-9 and TRBJ2-1, is DTGVSQNPRHKITKRGQNVTFRCDPISEHNRLYWYRQTLGQGPEFLTYFQNEAQLEKSRLLSDRFSAERPKGSFSTLEIQRTEQGDSAMYLCAPVPFSYNEQFFGPGTRLTVL.

The gene calls are TRBV6-6 and TRBJ2-5; 8 nucleotides agree with TRBD1. V shed 1 base and J 4 bases; nucleotides not matched to a gene: 5. CDR1 MNHNY and CDR2 SVGAGI come from the germline V gene (reference sequence). CDR3 length: 15 residues. This chain's CDR3 is CASSYFQGASETQYF. CDR3 bases: TGTGCCAGCAGTTACTTCCAGGGGGCGTCAGAGACCCAGTACTTC.

CDR3 residues: CASSLSGSRFEQFF. CDR3 nucleotides: TGTGCCAGCAGCTTAAGTGGAAGCAGGTTTGAGCAGTTCTTC. The chain carries TRBV5-6 and TRBJ2-1; no firm D call. The CDR3 has 14 amino acids. The V and J ends lost 2 bases and 9 bases respectively, with 15 bases between them. Looked up from germline, CDR1 is SGHDT and CDR2 is YYEEEE. Combining the CDR3 with reference TRBV5-6 and TRBJ2-1 gives the whole variable domain DAGVTQSPTHLIKTRGQQVTLRCSPKSGHDTVSWYQQALGQGPQFIFQYYEEEERQRGNFPDRFSGHQFPNYSSELNVNALLLGDSALYLCASSLSGSRFEQFFGPGTRLTVL.

The chain employs TRBV7-6 and TRBJ1-5; 7 positions agree with TRBD1. The trim removed 5 bases at V and 3 bases at J, leaving 10 bases unmatched. The germline CDR1 and CDR2 sequences are SGHVS and FNYEAQ. CDR3 length equals 16 residues. The CDR3 spells CASSQFSRGFNQPQHF. As DNA, the CDR3 is TGTGCCAGCAGCCAATTCAGCAGGGGGTTCAATCAGCCCCAGCATTTT.

V and J are TRBV28 and TRBJ2-3, with 8 bases that match TRBD2. The CDR3 runs to 17 residues. Trimming removed 4 bases from V and 5 bases from J; junction bases left unmatched: 14. CDR1 and CDR2 (germline): MDHEN, SYDVKM. CDR3 amino acids: CASSSPRGSGIGDTQYF. CDR3 nucleotide sequence: TGTGCCAGCAGTTCCCCGCGCGGTAGCGGGATCGGAGATACGCAGTATTTT.

V gene TRBV7-2 combines with J gene TRBJ2-7; possibly TRBD1 for D (5 bases). In germline, CDR1 is SGHTA, CDR2 FQGNSA. The CDR3 is 14 amino acids. V lost 1 base to trimming and J lost 0 bases, with 7 bases between them. The DNA for the CDR3 is TGTGCCAGCAGCTTAGGACAGTCCTCCTACGAGCAGTACTTC. This codes for CASSLGQSSYEQYF.

The chain links TRBV7-9 to TRBJ2-5; TRBD2 matches 8 bases. This CDR3 region has 14 residues. Trimming cost V 7 bases and J 5 bases; bases outside gene matches: 9. CDR1 SEHNR and CDR2 FQNEAQ come from the germline V gene (reference sequence). CDR3 nucleotide sequence: TGTGCCAGCAACCTACTAGCGGCAGTGGAGACCCAGTACTTC. Its protein product is CASNLLAAVETQYF.

The chain uses TRBV18 and TRBJ1-2, with TRBD1 as a possible D gene (6 bases). V was shortened by 1 base and J by 8 bases, with 11 bases between the two germline ends. Germline V CDR1 and CDR2: KGHSH, LQKENI. This CDR3 contains 13 residues. The CDR3: CASSPRPGDGYTF. CDR3 nucleotide sequence: TGTGCCAGCTCACCACGGCCAGGGGACGGCTACACCTTC.

The chain joins TRBV2 to TRBJ2-5, with D possibly being TRBD2 (6 bases). The V end was cut by 7 bases, the J end by 3 bases, with 15 bases between. Germline V gene data show CDR1 as SNHLY and CDR2 as FYNNEI. The CDR3 extends over 14 amino acids. CDR3 DNA: TGTGCCAGCACCGGGGGTGCTATAAAAGAGACCCAGTACTTC. Amino acids: CASTGGAIKETQYF.

V and J are TRBV7-3 and TRBJ1-2; tentatively, D is TRBD1 (5 bases). The V end was cut by 2 bases, the J end by 0 bases, with 7 bases between. The CDR3 has 14 residues. Germline-derived CDR1 and CDR2 are SGHTA and FQGTGA. CDR3 nucleotides: TGTGCCAGCAGCTTAGACAGCTCTAACTATGGCTACACCTTC. This translates into CASSLDSSNYGYTF.

V gene TRBV7-2 combines with J gene TRBJ2-7, with TRBD2 identical over 16 bases. CDR1 and CDR2 from the germline V gene are SGHTA and FQGNSA. CDR3 length: 18 residues. V shed 6 bases, J shed 3 bases, and the junction held 11 bases outside the gene matches. Here the CDR3 reads CASSPGTSGRADSYEQYF. CDR3 DNA: TGTGCCAGCAGTCCCGGGACTAGCGGGAGGGCCGACAGCTACGAGCAGTACTTC.

The chain is built from TRBV30 and TRBJ2-7; TRBD2 agrees at 14 bases. The CDR3 spans 18 residues. Germline V gene lookup returns CDR1 GTSNPN and CDR2 SVGIG (reference sequence). J lost 5 bases, V lost 4 bases, and 16 bases had no gene match. CDR3 nucleotides: TGTGCCTGGAACATTGGGAGACTAGCGGGAGGGCCTAATCACGAGCAGTACTTC. As protein: CAWNIGRLAGGPNHEQYF.

V gene TRBV7-9 combines with J gene TRBJ2-5, with TRBD2 matching over 8 bases. The CDR3 has 14 amino acids. The germline gives CDR1 SEHNR, CDR2 FQNEAQ (reference sequence). Trimming took 3 bases from V and 3 from J; bases not matched to a gene: 3. CDR3 in DNA: TGTGCCAGCAGCTTTGGACTAGCTAAAGAGACCCAGTACTTC. Translating gives CASSFGLAKETQYF.

The V and J genes are TRBV24-1 and TRBJ2-3; 7 nucleotides match TRBD1. With V trimmed by 2 bases and J by 1 base, 2 bases remained unmatched. There are 15 residues in the CDR3. The germline CDR1 and CDR2 sequences are KGHDR and SFDVKD. The CDR3 region has the DNA TGTGCCACCAGTGATTCCGGGACAGGCACAGATACGCAGTATTTT. Its translation: CATSDSGTGTDTQYF.

The chain carries TRBV4-3 and TRBJ2-7, with D tentatively TRBD1 (6 bases). V shed 4 bases and J shed 6 bases, with 13 bases lying between them. This CDR3 region has 13 residues. The germline V gene has CDR1 LGHNA and CDR2 YSLEER. The CDR3 nucleotides read TGCGCCAGCAGCCTAGCACAGGGCTTCGAGCAGTACTTC. Residues: CASSLAQGFEQYF.

The V call is TRBV28, the J call TRBJ1-1, with D hard to call. V was trimmed by 7 bases and J by 7 bases, leaving 10 bases between them. Germline lookup yields CDR1 MDHEN and CDR2 SYDVKM. CDR3 length: 11 amino acids. The chain's CDR3 is CASTEDFEAFF. DNA for the CDR3: TGTGCCAGCACCGAGGACTTTGAAGCTTTCTTT. The full variable domain, completed using reference TRBV28 and TRBJ1-1, is DVKVTQSSRYLVKRTGEKVFLECVQDMDHENMFWYRQDPGLGLRLIYFSYDVKMKEKGDIPEGYSVSREKKERFSLILESASTNQTSMYLCASTEDFEAFFGQGTRLTVV.

The chain employs TRBV25-1 and TRBJ2-1; D might be TRBD2 (6 bases). There are 14 residues in the CDR3. Germline V CDR1 and CDR2: MGHDK, SYGVNS. The ends were cut back, 6 bases at V and 7 bases at J, with 16 bases in the middle. The CDR3, as DNA: TGTGCCAGCAGCCCCGCGGGACCTCGGAATGAGCAGTTCTTC. Its translation: CASSPAGPRNEQFF.